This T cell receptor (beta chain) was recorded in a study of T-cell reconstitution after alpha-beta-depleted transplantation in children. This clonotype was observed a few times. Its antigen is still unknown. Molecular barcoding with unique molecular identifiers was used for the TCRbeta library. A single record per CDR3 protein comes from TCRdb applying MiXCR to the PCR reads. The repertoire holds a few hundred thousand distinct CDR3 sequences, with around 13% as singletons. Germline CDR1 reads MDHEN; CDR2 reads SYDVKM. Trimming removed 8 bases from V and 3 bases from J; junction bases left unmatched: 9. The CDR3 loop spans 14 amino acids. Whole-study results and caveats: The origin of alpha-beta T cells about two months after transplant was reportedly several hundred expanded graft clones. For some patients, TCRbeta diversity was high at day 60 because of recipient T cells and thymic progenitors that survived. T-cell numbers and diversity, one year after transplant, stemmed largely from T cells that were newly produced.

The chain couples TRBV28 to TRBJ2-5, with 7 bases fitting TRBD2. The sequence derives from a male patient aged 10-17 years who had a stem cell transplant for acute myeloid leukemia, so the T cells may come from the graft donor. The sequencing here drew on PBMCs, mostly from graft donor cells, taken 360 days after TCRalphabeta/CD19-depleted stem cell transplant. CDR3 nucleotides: TGTGCCAGCGCGCGGCGGGAGAGTGAAGAGACCCAGTACTTC. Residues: CASARRESEETQYF.